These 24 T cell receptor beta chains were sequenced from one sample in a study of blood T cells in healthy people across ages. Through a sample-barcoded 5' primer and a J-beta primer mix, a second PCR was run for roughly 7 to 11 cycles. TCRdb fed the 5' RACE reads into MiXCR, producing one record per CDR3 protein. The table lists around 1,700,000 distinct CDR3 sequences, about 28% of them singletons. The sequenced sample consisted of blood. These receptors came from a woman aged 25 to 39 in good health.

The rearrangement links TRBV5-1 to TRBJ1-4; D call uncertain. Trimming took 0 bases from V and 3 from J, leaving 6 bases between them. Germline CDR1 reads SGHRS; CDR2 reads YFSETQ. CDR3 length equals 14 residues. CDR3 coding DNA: TGCGCCAGCAGCTTGGACAGTTCTAATGAAAAACTGTTTTTT. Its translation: CASSLDSSNEKLFF. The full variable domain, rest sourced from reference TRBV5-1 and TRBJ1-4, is KAGVTQTPRYLIKTRGQQVTLSCSPISGHRSVSWYQQTPGQGLQFLFEYFSETQRNKGNFPGRFSGRQFSNSRSEMNVSTLELGDSALYLCASSLDSSNEKLFFGSGTQLSVL.

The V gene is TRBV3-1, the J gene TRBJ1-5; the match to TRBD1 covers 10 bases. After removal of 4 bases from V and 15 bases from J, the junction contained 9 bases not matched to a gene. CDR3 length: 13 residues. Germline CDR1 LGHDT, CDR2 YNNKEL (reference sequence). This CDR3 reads CASSPDGQGVLHF. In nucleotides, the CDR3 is TGTGCCAGCAGCCCTGACGGACAGGGGGTGTTGCATTTT.

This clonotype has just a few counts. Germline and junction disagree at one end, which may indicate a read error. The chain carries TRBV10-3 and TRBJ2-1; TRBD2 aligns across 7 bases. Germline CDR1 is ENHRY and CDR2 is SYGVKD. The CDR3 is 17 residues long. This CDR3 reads CAVSQSPLSGLDNEQFF. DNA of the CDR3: TGTGCCGTCAGTCAGTCTCCTCTTAGCGGGTTGGACAATGAGCAGTTCTTC.

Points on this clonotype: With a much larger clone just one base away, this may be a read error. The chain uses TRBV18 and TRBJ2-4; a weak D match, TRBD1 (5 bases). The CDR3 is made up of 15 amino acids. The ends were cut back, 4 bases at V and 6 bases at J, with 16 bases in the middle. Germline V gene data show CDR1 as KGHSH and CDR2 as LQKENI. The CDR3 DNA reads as TGTGCCAGCTCACTGGGGCAGGGTTACGGAAACATTCAGTACTTC. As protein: CASSLGQGYGNIQYF.

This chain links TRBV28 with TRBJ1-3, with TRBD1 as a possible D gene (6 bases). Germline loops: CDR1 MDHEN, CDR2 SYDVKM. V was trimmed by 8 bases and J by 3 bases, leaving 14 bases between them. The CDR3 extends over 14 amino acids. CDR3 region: CASGLAGVGNTIYF. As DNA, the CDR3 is TGTGCCAGCGGACTCGCAGGGGTTGGAAACACCATATATTTT.

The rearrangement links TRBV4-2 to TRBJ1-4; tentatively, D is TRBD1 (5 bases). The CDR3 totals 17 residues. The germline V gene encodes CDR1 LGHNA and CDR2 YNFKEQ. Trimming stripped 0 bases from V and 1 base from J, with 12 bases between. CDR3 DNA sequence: TGTGCCAGCAGCCAAGAGGGGTCAGGGCGAACTAATGAAAAACTGTTTTTT. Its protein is CASSQEGSGRTNEKLFF.

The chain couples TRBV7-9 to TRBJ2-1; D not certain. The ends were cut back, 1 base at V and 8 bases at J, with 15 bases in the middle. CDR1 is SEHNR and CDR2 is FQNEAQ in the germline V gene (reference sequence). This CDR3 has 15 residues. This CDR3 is CASSLGSGVGYEQFF. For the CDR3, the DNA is TGTGCCAGCAGCTTAGGTTCCGGTGTGGGATATGAGCAGTTCTTC.

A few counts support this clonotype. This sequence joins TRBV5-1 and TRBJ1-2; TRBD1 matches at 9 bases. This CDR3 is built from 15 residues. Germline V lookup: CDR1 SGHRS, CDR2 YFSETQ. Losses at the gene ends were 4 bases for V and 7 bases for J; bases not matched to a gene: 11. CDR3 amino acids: CASSPLTGTGSGYTF. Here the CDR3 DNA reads TGCGCCAGCAGCCCCCTTACCGGGACAGGGTCTGGCTACACCTTC.

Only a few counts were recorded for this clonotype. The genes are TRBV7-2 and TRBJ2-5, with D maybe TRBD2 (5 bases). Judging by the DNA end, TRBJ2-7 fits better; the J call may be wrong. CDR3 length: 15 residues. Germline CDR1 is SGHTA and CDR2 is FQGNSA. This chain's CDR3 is CASSLGLALNYEQYF. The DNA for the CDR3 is TGTGCCAGCAGCTTAGGCCTAGCACTGAACTACGAGCAGTACTTC.

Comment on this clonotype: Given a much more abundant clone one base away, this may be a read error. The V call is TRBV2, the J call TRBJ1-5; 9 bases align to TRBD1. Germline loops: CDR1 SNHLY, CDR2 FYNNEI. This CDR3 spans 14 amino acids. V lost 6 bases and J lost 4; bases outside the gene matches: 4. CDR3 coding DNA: TGTGCCAGCAGCACCGGGACAGGGAATCAGCCCCAGCATTTT. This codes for CASSTGTGNQPQHF.

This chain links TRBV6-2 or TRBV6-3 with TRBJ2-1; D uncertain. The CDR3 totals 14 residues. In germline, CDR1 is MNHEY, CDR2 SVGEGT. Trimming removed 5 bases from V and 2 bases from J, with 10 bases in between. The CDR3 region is CASSPGWTYNEQFF. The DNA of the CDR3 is TGTGCCAGCAGTCCGGGCTGGACCTACAATGAGCAGTTCTTC.

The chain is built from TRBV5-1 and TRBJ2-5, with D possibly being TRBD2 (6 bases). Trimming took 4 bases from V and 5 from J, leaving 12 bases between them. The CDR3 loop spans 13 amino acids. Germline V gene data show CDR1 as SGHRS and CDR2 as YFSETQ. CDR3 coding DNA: TGCGCCAGCAGCGGACGGGACTTGGAGACCCAGTACTTC. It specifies CASSGRDLETQYF.

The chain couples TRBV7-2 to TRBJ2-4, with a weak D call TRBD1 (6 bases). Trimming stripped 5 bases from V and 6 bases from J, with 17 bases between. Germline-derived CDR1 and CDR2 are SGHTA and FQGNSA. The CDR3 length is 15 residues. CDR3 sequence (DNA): TGTGCCAGCAGCCCACAGGGTACTCTCGGAAACATTCAGTACTTC. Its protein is CASSPQGTLGNIQYF.

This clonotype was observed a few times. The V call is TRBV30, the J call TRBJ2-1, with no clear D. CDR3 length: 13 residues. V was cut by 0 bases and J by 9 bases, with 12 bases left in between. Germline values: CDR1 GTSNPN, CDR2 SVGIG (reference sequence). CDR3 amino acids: CAWSVQFGVEQFF. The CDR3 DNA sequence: TGTGCCTGGAGTGTACAATTTGGTGTTGAGCAGTTCTTC.

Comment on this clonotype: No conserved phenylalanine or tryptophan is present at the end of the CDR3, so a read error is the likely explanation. In DNA form, the CDR3 reads TGTGCCAGCAAGGGAACCGGGACAGGGGCCTACGAGCAGTACTGC. Residues: CASKGTGTGAYEQYC. The V call is TRBV6-5, the J call TRBJ2-5; the match to TRBD1 covers 10 bases. The end of the DNA fits TRBJ2-7 better, so the J call may be wrong. The germline CDR1 and CDR2 sequences are MNHEY and SVGAGI. The CDR3 is 15 residues long.

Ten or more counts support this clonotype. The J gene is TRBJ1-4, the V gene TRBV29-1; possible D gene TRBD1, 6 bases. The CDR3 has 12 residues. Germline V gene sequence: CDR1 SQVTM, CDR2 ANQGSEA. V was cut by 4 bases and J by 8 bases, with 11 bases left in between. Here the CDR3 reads CSVVVTGEKLFF. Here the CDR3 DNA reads TGCAGCGTTGTTGTTACAGGGGAAAAACTGTTTTTT.

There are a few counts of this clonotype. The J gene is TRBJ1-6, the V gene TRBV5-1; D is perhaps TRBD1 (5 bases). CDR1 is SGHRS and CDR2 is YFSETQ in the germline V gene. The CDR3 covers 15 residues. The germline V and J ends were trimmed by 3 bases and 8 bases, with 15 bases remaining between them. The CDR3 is CASSSAGGTYSPLHF. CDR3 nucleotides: TGCGCCAGCAGCTCGGCCGGGGGGACCTATTCACCCCTCCACTTT. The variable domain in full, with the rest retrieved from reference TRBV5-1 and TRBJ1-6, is KAGVTQTPRYLIKTRGQQVTLSCSPISGHRSVSWYQQTPGQGLQFLFEYFSETQRNKGNFPGRFSGRQFSNSRSEMNVSTLELGDSALYLCASSSAGGTYSPLHFGNGTRLTVT.

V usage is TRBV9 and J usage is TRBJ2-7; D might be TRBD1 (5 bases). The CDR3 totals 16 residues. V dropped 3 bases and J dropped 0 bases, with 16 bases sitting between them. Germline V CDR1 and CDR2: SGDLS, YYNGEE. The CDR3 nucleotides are TGTGCCAGCAGCGATAGGGGATCACCGAGCTCCTACGAGCAGTACTTC. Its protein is CASSDRGSPSSYEQYF.

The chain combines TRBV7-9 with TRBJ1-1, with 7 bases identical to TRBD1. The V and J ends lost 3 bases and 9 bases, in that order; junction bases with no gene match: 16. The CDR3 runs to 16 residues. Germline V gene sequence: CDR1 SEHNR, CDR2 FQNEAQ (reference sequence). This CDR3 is CASSFHRDKGGIQAFF. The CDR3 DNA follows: TGTGCCAGCAGCTTCCACCGGGACAAAGGGGGCATACAAGCTTTCTTT.

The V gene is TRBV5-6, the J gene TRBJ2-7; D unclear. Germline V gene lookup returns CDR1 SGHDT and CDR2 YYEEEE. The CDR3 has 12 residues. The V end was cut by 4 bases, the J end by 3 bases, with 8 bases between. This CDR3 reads CASSARVYEQYF. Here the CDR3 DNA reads TGTGCCAGCAGCGCCCGAGTCTACGAGCAGTACTTC.

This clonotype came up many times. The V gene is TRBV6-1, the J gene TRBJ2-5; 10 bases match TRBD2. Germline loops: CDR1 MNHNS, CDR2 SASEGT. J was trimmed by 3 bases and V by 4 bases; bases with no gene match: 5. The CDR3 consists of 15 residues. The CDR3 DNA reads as TGTGCCAGCAGTGTCCATGGGACTAGCGAAGAGACCCAGTACTTC. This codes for CASSVHGTSEETQYF.

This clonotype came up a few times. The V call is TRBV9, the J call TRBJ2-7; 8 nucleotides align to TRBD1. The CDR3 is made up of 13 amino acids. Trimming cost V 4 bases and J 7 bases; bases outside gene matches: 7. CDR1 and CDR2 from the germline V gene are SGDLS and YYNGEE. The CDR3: CASSSGGVKEQYF. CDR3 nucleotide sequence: TGTGCCAGCAGCTCAGGGGGCGTGAAGGAGCAGTACTTC.

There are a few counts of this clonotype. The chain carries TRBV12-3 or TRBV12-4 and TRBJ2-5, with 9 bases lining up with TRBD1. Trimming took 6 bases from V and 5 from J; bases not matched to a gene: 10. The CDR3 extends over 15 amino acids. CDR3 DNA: TGTGCCAGCAGCTCCTGGGACAGGGCAGGGGAGACCCAGTACTTC. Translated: CASSSWDRAGETQYF.

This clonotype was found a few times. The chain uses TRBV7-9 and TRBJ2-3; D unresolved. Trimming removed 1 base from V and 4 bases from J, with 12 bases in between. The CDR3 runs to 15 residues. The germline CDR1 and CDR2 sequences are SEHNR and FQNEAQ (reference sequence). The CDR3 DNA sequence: TGTGCCAGCAGCTTAGGGGTCCTATTGGCAGATACGCAGTATTTT. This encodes CASSLGVLLADTQYF. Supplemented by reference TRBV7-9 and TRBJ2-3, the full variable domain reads DTGVSQNPRHKITKRGQNVTFRCDPISEHNRLYWYRQTLGQGPEFLTYFQNEAQLEKSRLLSDRFSAERPKGSFSTLEIQRTEQGDSAMYLCASSLGVLLADTQYFGPGTRLTVL.